Given below is one T cell receptor beta chain in context. The germline gives CDR1 SQVTM, CDR2 ANQGSEA. V lost 1 base and J lost 0, with 10 bases in between. This CDR3 has 15 residues. This record comes from a study of blood T cells in healthy people across ages. Study-level information: About one barcoded beta molecule per two T cells was the capture yield of template switching.

The authors ran a second PCR of 7 to 11 cycles using a sample-barcoded 5' primer and a J-beta primer mix. One entry per CDR3 protein, called by TCRdb with MiXCR from the 5' RACE reads. The table includes 750,000 to 850,000 distinct CDR3 sequences, roughly 25% detected once. The sample also formed part of further work on T cells of mothers and their children.

The clonotype originates from a boy younger than 18 in good health. The sequencing sample was made of blood. The chain is built from TRBV29-1 and TRBJ2-1; D gene unclear. CDR3 sequence reads: CSVEGAESSYNEQFF. The CDR3 coding sequence is TGCAGCGTTGAAGGGGCGGAAAGCTCCTACAATGAGCAGTTCTTC.